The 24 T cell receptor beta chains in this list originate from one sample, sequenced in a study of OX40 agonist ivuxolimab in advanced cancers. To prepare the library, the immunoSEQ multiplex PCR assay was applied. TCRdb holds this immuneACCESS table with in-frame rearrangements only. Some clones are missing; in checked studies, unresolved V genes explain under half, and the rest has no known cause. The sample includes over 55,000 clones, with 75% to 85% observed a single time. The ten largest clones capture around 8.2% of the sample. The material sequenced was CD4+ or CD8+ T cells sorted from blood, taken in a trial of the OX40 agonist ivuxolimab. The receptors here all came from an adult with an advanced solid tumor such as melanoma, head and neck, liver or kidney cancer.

CDR3 amino acids: CASSLDPAGETQYF. For the CDR3, the DNA is TGTGCCAGCAGCTTGGACCCAGCAGGAGAGACCCAGTACTTC. This rearrangement joins TRBV5-5 to TRBJ2-5; no firm D call. CDR1 is SGHKS and CDR2 is YYEKEE in the germline V gene (reference sequence). This CDR3 has 14 residues. V lost 0 bases and J 4 bases, leaving 10 bases between the germline ends.

The CDR3 region is CAIGGTSGSEDTQYF. The DNA for the CDR3 is TGTGCCATCGGGGGGACTAGCGGGAGCGAAGATACGCAGTATTTT. The chain is built from TRBV10-3 and TRBJ2-3; 14 bases match TRBD2. V trimming: 8 bases; J trimming: 5 bases; junction bases outside the gene matches: 6. This CDR3 spans 15 amino acids. Germline CDR1 is ENHRY and CDR2 is SYGVKD.

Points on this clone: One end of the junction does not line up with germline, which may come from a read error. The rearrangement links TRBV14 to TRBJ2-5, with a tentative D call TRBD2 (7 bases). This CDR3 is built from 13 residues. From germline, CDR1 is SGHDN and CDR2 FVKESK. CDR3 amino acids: CAGSRGAQETQYF. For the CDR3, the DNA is TGTGCCGGCAGCCGGGGGGCTCAAGAGACCCAGTACTTC.

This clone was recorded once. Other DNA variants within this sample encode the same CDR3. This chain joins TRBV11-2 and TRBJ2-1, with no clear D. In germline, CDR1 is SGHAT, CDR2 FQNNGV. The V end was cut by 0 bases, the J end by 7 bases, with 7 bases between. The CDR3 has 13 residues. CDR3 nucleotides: TGTGCCAGCAGCTTAGATCGCGGAAATGAGCAGTTCTTC. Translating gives CASSLDRGNEQFF.

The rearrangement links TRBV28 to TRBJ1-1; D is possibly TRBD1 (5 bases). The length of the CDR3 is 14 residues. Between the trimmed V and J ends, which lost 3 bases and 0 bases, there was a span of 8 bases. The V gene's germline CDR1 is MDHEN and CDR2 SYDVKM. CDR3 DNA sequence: TGTGCCAGCAGTTTGCAGGGCGTGAACACTGAAGCTTTCTTT. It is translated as CASSLQGVNTEAFF.

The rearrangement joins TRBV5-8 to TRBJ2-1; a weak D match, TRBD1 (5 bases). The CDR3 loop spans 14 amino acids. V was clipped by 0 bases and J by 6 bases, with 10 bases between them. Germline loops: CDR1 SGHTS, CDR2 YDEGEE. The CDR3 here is CASSLEQGSNEQFF. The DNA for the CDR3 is TGTGCCAGCAGCTTGGAGCAGGGTTCCAATGAGCAGTTCTTC.

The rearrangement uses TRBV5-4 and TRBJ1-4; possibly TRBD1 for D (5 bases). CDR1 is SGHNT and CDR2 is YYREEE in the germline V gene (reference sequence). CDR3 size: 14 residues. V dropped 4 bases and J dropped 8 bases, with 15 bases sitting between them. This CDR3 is CASSPGGTGEKLFF. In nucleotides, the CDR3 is TGTGCCAGCAGCCCGGGAGGGACGGGAGAAAAACTGTTTTTT. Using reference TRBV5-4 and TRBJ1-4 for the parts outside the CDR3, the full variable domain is ETGVTQSPTHLIKTRGQQVTLRCSSQSGHNTVSWYQQALGQGPQFIFQYYREEENGRGNFPPRFSGLQFPNYSSELNVNALELDDSALYLCASSPGGTGEKLFFGSGTQLSVL.

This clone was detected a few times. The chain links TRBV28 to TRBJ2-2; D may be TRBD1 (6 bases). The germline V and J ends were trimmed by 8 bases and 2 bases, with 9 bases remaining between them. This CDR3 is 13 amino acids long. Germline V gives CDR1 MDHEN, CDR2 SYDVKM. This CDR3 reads CASGTPNTGELFF. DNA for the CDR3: TGTGCCAGCGGGACACCAAACACCGGGGAGCTGTTTTTT.

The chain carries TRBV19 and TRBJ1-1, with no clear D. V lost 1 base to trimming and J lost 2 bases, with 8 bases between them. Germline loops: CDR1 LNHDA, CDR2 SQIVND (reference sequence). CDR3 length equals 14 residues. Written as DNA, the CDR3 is TGTGCCAGTAGTATAGCAGCCATAAACACTGAAGCTTTCTTT. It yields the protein CASSIAAINTEAFF.

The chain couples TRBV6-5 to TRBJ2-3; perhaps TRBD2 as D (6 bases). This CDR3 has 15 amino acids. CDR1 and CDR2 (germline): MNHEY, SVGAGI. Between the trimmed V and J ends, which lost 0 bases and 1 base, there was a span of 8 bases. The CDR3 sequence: CASSYSGGGTDTQYF. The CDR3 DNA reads TGTGCCAGCAGTTACTCGGGGGGAGGCACAGATACGCAGTATTTT.

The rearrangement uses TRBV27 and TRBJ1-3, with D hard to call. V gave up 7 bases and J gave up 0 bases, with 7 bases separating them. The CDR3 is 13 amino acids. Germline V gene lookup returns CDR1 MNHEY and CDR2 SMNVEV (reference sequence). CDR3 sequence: CASKSSSGNTIYF. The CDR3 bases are TGTGCCAGCAAAAGCAGCTCTGGAAACACCATATATTTT.

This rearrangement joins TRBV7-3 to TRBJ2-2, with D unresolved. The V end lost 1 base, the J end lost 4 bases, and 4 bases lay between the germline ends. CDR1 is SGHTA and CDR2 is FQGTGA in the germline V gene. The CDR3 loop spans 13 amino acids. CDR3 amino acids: CASSLIPTGELFF. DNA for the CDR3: TGTGCCAGCAGCTTAATTCCCACCGGGGAGCTGTTTTTT.

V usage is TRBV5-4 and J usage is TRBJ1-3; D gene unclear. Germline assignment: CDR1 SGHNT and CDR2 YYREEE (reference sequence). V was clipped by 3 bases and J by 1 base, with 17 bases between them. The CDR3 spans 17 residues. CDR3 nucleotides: TGTGCCAGCAGCTCTGGTGGGTTGGGAACATCTGGAAACACCATATATTTT. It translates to CASSSGGLGTSGNTIYF. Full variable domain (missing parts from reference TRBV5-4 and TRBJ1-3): ETGVTQSPTHLIKTRGQQVTLRCSSQSGHNTVSWYQQALGQGPQFIFQYYREEENGRGNFPPRFSGLQFPNYSSELNVNALELDDSALYLCASSSGGLGTSGNTIYFGEGSWLTVV.

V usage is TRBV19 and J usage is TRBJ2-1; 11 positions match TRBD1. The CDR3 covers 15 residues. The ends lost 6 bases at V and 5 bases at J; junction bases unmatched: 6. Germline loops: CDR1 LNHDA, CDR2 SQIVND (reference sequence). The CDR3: CASSQDRGQDNEQFF. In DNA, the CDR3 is TGTGCCAGTAGCCAGGACAGGGGGCAAGACAATGAGCAGTTCTTC.

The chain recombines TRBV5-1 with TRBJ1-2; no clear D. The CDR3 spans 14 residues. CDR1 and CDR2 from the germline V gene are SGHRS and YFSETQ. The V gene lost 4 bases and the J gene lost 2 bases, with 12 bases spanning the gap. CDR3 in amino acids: CASSPDGSNYGYTF. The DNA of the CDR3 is TGCGCCAGCAGCCCCGACGGTTCAAACTATGGCTACACCTTC.

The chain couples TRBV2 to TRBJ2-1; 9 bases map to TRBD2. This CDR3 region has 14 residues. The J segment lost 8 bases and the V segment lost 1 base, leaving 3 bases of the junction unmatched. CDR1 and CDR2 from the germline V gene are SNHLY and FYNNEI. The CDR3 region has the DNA TGTGCCAGCAGTGAAGGCGGGAGGGCCGATGAGCAGTTCTTC. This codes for CASSEGGRADEQFF.

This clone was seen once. CDR3 loop: CASSLTGTGLPSGANVLTF. The CDR3 coding sequence is TGCGCCAGCAGCTTGACCGGGACAGGGCTCCCCTCTGGGGCCAACGTCCTGACTTTC. V and J are TRBV5-1 and TRBJ2-6; TRBD1 agrees at 9 bases. This CDR3 has 19 amino acids. The V gene end was trimmed by 1 base and the J gene end by 0 bases; junction bases not matched to a gene: 8. From germline, CDR1 is SGHRS and CDR2 YFSETQ.

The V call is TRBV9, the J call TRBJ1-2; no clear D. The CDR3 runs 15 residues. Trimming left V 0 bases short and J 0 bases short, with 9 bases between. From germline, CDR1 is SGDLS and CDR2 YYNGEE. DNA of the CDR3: TGTGCCAGCAGCGTAGGTCTGGCAACTAACTATGGCTACACCTTC. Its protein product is CASSVGLATNYGYTF.

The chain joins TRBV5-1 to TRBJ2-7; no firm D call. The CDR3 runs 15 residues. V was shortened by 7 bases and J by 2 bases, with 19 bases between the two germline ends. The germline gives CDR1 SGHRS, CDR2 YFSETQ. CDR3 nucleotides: TGCGCCAGCCGCGCCGATTGGAGCATCACCTACGAGCAGTACTTC. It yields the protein CASRADWSITYEQYF.

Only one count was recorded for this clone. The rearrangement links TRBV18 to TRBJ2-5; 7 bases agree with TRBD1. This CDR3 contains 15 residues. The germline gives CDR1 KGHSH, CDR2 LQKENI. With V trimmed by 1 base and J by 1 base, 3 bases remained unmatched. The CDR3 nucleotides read TGTGCCAGCTCACCACTTAGGGACAGCCAAGAGACCCAGTACTTC. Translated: CASSPLRDSQETQYF.

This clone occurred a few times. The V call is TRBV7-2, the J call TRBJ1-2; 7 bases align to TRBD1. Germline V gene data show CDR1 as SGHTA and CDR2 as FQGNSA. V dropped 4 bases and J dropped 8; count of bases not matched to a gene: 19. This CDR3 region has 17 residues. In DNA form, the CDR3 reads TGTGCCAGCAGCTCAGGGGGGACCGTAGCTATTCTGGGAGGCTACACCTTC. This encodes CASSSGGTVAILGGYTF.

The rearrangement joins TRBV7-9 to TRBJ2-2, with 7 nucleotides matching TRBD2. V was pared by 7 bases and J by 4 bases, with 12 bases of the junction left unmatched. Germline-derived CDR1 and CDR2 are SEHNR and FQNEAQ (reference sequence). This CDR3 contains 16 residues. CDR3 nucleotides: TGTGCCAGCAATTCCCCTGCGGGAGTGGGCACCGGGGAGCTGTTTTTT. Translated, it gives CASNSPAGVGTGELFF.

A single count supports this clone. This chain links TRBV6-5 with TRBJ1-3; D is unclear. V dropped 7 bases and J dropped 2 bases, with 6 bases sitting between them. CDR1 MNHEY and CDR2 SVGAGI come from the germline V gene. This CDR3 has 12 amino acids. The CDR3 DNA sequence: TGTGCCAGCATTGGGGCTGGAAACACCATATATTTT. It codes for CASIGAGNTIYF.

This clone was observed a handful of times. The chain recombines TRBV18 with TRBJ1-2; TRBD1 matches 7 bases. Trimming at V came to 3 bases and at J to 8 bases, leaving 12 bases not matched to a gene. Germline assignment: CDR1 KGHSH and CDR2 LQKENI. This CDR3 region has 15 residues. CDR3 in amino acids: CASSPALTGMAGYTF. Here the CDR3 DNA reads TGTGCCAGCTCACCCGCTCTGACAGGGATGGCGGGCTACACCTTC.